What follows is one TCR beta chain and its context. The CDR3 covers 18 residues. V was pared by 8 bases and J by 6 bases, with 19 bases of the junction left unmatched. The germline V gene encodes CDR1 MNHEY and CDR2 SMNVEV (reference sequence). This sample stems from a study of shared clonotypes between healthy human individuals. Clones were read by immunoSEQ multiplex PCR, and TCRdb kept only the in-frame ones, dropping some. The sample yields roughly 110,000 clones, about 71% seen once. The V call is TRBV27, the J call TRBJ2-2; 9 nucleotides align to TRBD2. Sample: memory CD8+ T cells sorted from blood. Sample subset: CD45RO+ cells pooled with CCR7-negative TemRA cells. This TCR was sampled from a woman younger than 45 in good health. CDR3 sequence: CASQSIVVMAGGPGELFF. The CDR3 coding sequence is TGTGCCAGCCAGTCCATCGTCGTTATGGCGGGAGGGCCCGGGGAGCTGTTTTTT.